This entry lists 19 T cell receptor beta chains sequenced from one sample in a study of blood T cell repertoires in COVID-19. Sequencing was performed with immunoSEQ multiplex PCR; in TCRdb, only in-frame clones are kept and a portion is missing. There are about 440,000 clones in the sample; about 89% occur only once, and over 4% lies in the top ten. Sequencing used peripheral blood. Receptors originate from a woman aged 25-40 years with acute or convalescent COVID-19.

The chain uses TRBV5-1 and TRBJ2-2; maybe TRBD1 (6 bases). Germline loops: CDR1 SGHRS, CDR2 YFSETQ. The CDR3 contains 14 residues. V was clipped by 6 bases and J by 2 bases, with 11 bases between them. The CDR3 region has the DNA TGCGCCAGCACGATGGACAGCAACACCGGGGAGCTGTTTTTT. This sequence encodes CASTMDSNTGELFF.

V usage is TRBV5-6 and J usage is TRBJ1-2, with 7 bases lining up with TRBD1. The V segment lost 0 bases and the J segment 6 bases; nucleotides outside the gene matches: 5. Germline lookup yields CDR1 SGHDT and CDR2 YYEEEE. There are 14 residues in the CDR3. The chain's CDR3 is CASSLGQGQNGYTF. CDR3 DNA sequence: TGTGCCAGCAGCTTGGGACAGGGCCAGAATGGCTACACCTTC.

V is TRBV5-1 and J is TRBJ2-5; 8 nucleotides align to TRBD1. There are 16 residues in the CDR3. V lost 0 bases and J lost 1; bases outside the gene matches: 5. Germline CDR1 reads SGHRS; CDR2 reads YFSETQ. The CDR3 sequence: CASSLAPGQGQETQYF. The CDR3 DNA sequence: TGCGCCAGCAGCTTGGCTCCCGGACAGGGCCAAGAGACCCAGTACTTC. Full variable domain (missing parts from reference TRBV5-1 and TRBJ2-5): KAGVTQTPRYLIKTRGQQVTLSCSPISGHRSVSWYQQTPGQGLQFLFEYFSETQRNKGNFPGRFSGRQFSNSRSEMNVSTLELGDSALYLCASSLAPGQGQETQYFGPGTRLLVL.

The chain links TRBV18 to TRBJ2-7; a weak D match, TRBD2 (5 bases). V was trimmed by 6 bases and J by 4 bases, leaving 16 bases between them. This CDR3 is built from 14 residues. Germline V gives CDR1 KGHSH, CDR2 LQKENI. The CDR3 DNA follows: TGTGCCAGCTCCCCCCTTTCGGGCGGGTACGAGCAGTACTTC. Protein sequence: CASSPLSGGYEQYF.

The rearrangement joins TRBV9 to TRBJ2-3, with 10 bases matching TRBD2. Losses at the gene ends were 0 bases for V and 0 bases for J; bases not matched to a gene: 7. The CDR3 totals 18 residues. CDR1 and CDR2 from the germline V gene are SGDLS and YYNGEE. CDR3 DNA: TGTGCCAGCAGCGTAGAGGCTAGCGGGGGCTTGAGCACAGATACGCAGTATTTT. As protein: CASSVEASGGLSTDTQYF.

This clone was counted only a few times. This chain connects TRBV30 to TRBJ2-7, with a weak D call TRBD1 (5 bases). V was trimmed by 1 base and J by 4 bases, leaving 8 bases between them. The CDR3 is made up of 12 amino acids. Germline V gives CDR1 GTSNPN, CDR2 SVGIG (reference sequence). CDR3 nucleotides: TGTGCCTGGAGTGGACAGACTTACGAGCAGTACTTC. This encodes CAWSGQTYEQYF.

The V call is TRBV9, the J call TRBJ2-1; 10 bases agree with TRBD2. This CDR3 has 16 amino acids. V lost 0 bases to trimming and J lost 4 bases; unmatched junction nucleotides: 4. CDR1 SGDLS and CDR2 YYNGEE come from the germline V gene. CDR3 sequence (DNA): TGTGCCAGCAGCGTAGGAGCTAGCGGGGGTTACAATGAGCAGTTCTTC. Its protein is CASSVGASGGYNEQFF.

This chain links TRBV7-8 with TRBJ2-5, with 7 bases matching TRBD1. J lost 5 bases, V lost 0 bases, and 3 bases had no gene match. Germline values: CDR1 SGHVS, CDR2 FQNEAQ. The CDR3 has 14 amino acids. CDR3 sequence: CASSLAGTVETQYF. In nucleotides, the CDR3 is TGTGCCAGCAGCTTAGCCGGGACAGTGGAGACCCAGTACTTC.

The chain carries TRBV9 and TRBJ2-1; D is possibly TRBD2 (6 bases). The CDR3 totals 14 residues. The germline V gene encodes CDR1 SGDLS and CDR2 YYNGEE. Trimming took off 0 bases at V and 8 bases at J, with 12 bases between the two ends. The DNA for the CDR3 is TGTGCCAGCAGCGTAGGACTAGATGTCGATGAGCAGTTCTTC. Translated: CASSVGLDVDEQFF. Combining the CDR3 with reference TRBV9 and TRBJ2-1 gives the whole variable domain DSGVTQTPKHLITATGQRVTLRCSPRSGDLSVYWYQQSLDQGLQFLIQYYNGEERAKGNILERFSAQQFPDLHSELNLSSLELGDSALYFCASSVGLDVDEQFFGPGTRLTVL.

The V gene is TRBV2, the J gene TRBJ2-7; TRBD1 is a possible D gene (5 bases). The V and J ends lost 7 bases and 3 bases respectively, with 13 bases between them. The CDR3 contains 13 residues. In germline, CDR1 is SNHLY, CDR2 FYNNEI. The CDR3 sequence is CASKGFGRYEQYF. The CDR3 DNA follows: TGTGCCAGCAAGGGGTTCGGGCGCTACGAGCAGTACTTC.

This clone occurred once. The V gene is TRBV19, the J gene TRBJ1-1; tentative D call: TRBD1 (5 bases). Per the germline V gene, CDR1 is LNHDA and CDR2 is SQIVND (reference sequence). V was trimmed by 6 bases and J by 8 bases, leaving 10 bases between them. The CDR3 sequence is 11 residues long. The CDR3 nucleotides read TGTGCCAGTAGGGCAGGGTCCGAAGCTTTCTTT. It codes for CASRAGSEAFF.

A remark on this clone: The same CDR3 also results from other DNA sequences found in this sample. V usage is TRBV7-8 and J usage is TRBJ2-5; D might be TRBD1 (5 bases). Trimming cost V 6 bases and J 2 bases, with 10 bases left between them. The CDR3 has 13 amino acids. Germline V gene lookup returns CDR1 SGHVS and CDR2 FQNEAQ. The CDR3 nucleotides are TGTGCCAGCAGTCTCGACAGACAAGAGACCCAGTACTTC. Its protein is CASSLDRQETQYF. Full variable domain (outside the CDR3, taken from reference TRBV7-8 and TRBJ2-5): GAGVSQSPRYKVAKRGQDVALRCDPISGHVSLFWYQQALGQGPEFLTYFQNEAQLDKSGLPSDRFFAERPEGSVSTLKIQRTQQEDSAVYLCASSLDRQETQYFGPGTRLLVL.

CDR3 in DNA: TGTGCCAGCACCCCAAAGGACAGGGGAGATCAGCCCCAGCATTTT. Amino acid sequence: CASTPKDRGDQPQHF. The chain employs TRBV11-2 and TRBJ1-5; 9 nucleotides line up with TRBD1. Trimming cost V 7 bases and J 5 bases; bases outside gene matches: 9. The CDR3 is 15 residues long. CDR1 is SGHAT, CDR2 FQNNGV, per germline.

The chain's CDR3 is CASSQDSASGGYTF. CDR3 coding DNA: TGCGCCAGCAGCCAGGACAGCGCATCTGGTGGCTACACCTTC. V and J are TRBV4-1 and TRBJ1-2, with D perhaps matching TRBD1 (6 bases). Trimming removed 3 bases at V and 7 bases at J, with 15 bases between. The CDR3 runs to 14 residues. Germline V lookup: CDR1 MGHRA, CDR2 YSYEKL.

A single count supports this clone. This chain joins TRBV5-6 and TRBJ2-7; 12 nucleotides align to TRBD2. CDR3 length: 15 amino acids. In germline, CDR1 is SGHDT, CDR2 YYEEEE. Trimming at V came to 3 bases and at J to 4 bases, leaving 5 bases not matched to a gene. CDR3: CASSSSTSGGYEQYF. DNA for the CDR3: TGTGCCAGCAGCTCCTCGACTAGCGGGGGATACGAGCAGTACTTC.

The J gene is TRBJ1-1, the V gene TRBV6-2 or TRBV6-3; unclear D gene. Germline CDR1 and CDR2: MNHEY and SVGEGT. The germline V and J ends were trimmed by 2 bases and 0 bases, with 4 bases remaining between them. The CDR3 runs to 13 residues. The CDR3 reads CASSYPVNTEAFF. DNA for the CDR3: TGTGCCAGCAGTTACCCGGTGAACACTGAAGCTTTCTTT.

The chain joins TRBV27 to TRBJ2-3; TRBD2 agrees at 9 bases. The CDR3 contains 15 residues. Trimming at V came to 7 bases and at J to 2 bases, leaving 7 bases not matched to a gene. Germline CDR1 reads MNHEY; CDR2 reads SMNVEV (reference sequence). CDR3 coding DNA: TGTGCCAGCACCCTTAGCGGGGGACACACAGATACGCAGTATTTT. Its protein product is CASTLSGGHTDTQYF.

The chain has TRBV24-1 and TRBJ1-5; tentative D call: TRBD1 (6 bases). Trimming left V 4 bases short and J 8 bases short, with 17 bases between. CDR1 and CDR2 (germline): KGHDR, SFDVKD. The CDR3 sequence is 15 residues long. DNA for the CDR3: TGTGCCACCAGTGACGCATCGGGAGGGGGGGAGCCCCAGCATTTT. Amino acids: CATSDASGGGEPQHF.

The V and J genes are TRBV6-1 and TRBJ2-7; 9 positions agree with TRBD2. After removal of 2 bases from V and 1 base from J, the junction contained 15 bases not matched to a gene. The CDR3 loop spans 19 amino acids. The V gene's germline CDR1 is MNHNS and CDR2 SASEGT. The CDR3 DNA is TGTGCCAGCAGTGAATGGGACCCCTGGGTAGCGGGGGAATCCTACGAGCAGTACTTC. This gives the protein CASSEWDPWVAGESYEQYF.